This record concerns one T cell receptor (beta chain) sequence. What this receptor recognizes is not known. No qualities accompany the bases; no much larger clone lies one base away. The germline V gene (reference sequence) sets CDR1 to SGHAT and CDR2 to FQDESV. Taken from cysteine to phenylalanine, the CDR3 has 15 residues. Of the read, only the CDR3 DNA is kept; its 45 bases are in frame from base 1. V gives up 1 base and J gives up 3 bases, and the segment between their germline ends measures 11 bases. The entry originates in a study of blood T cell repertoires in COVID-19 (dated by TCRdb to between 2020 and 2021). Background on the whole study: Samples from collaborators originated in the United States, Italy and Spain and spanned both the acute and convalescent phases of COVID-19. Where available, HLA class I and class II types were obtained from metadata supplied by the sample provider rather than from assay-based typing. Nearly every sample came with metadata listing a de-identified subject ID, COVID-19 status, age in years and sex. Subjects who had been exposed to COVID-19, were actively infected with it, or had recovered from it provided the deeply sampled blood TCRbeta repertoires that made up the dataset. Samples came from the ongoing ImmuneRACE study (first 160 participants) plus 1,254 subjects from 6 global collaborators. The repertoires were released in a freely available public database intended as a resource for research on the immune response to SARS-CoV-2. The prospective study material was composed of cDNA or gDNA derived from T cells, B-cell-depleted T cells, or PBMCs.

General findings and caveats noted by the study authors: How much clinical and demographic metadata was included differed by source and by participant, and the metadata was provided uncurated.

Whole blood was collected in K2EDTA tubes by collaborating institutions according to the institutions' own protocols. For TCRbeta analysis, collaborator samples were shipped as frozen whole blood, as isolated PBMCs, or as DNA extracted from either sample type. TCRbeta CDR3 regions were amplified from genomic DNA by means of the immunoSEQ Assay, a bias-controlled multiplex PCR. Turning to the authors' computational methods: The number of nucleated cells in each sample was estimated by amplification of reference gene primers within the assay. To quantify the absolute abundance of each unique TCRbeta CDR3 rearrangement, sequence reads were collapsed and filtered. For each sample, productive Simpson clonality was calculated as the square root of Simpson's diversity index over productive rearrangements. This is the immuneACCESS table as TCRdb keeps it, with only in-frame sequences that have V and J called. A part of the clones is gone; compared with another copy, unresolved V genes explain less than half, and the rest is unexplained. V and J calls and clone size are those listed in that table; D and trimming were worked out from the DNA. This sample is represented by approximately 250,000 clones; 84% of them were singletons. Jointly, the top ten make up 7.5% to 9% of the sample.

Material: peripheral blood. The V and J genes are TRBV11-1 and TRBJ2-3; the D gene identity is not certain. The sequence came from a human donor in a cohort sampled during active COVID-19. The nucleotides read TGTGCCAGCAGCTTAGTGTACCAGTCGACAGATACGCAGTATTTT. Protein translation: CASSLVYQSTDTQYF.